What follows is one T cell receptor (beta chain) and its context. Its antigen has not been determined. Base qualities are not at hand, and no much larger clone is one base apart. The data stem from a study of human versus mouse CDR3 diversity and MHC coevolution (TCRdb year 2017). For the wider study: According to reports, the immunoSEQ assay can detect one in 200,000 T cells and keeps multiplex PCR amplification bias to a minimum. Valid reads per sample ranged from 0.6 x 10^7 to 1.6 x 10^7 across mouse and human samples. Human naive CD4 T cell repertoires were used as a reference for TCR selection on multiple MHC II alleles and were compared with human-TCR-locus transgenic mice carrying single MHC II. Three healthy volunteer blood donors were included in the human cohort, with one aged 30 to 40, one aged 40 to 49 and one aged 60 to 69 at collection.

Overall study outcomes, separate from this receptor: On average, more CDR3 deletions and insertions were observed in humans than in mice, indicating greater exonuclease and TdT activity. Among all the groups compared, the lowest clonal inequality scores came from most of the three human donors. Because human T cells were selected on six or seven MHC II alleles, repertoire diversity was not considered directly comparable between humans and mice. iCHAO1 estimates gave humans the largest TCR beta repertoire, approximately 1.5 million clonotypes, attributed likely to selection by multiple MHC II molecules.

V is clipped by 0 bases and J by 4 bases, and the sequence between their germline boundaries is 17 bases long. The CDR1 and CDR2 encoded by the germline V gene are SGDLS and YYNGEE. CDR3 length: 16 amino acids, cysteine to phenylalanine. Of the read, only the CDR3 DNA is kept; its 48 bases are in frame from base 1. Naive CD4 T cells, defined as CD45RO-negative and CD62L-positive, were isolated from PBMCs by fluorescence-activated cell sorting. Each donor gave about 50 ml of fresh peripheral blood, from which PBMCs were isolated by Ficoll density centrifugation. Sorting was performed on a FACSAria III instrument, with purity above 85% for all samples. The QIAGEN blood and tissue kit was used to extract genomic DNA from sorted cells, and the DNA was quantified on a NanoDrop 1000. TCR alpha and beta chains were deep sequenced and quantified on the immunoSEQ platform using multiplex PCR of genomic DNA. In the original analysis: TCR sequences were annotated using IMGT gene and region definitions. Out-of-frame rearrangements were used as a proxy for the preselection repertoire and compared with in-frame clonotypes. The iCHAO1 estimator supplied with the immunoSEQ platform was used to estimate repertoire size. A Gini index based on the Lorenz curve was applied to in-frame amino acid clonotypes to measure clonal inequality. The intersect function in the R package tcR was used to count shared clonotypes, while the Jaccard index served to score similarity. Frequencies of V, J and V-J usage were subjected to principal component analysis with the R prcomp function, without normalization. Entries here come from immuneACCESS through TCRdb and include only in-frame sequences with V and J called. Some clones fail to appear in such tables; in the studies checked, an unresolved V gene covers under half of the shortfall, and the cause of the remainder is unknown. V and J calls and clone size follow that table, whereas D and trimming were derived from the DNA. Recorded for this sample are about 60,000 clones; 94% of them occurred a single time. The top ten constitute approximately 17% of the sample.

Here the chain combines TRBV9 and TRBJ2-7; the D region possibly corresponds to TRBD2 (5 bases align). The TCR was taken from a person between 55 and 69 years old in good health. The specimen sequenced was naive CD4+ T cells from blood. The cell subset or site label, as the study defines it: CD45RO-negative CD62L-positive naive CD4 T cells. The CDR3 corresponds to CASSVEILAAVYEQYF. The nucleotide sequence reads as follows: TGTGCCAGCAGCGTAGAAATCCTAGCCGCGGTATACGAGCAGTACTTC. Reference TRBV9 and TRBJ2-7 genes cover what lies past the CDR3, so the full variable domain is DSGVTQTPKHLITATGQRVTLRCSPRSGDLSVYWYQQSLDQGLQFLIQYYNGEERAKGNILERFSAQQFPDLHSELNLSSLELGDSALYFCASSVEILAAVYEQYFGPGTRLTVT.